The 20 T cell receptor beta chains below all came from one sample that was sequenced in a study of blood T cell repertoires in COVID-19. The assay was immunoSEQ multiplex PCR, and TCRdb's table has in-frame clones only and misses some. The sample consists of 250,000 to 350,000 clones, around 89% of them appearing once. The sample taken for sequencing was peripheral blood. Receptors originate from a young man with acute or convalescent COVID-19.

The rearrangement joins TRBV19 to TRBJ1-2; D may be TRBD1 (6 bases). The CDR3 loop spans 15 amino acids. Per the germline V gene, CDR1 is LNHDA and CDR2 is SQIVND (reference sequence). With 0 bases removed from V and 5 bases from J, the gap between germline ends came to 13 bases. CDR3 sequence: CASSIDQDSEYGYTF. DNA for the CDR3: TGTGCCAGTAGTATAGATCAGGACAGCGAATATGGCTACACCTTC.

The V and J genes are TRBV6-5 and TRBJ2-1; 8 bases match TRBD1. V shed 6 bases and J 4 bases; nucleotides not matched to a gene: 8. This CDR3 has 15 amino acids. CDR1 MNHEY and CDR2 SVGAGI come from the germline V gene. CDR3 loop: CASRPDRGTYNEQFF. The CDR3 DNA follows: TGTGCCAGCAGACCCGACAGGGGAACATACAATGAGCAGTTCTTC.

On this clone: Relative to the germline gene, one junction end is altered; a read error may explain this. The rearrangement links TRBV28 to TRBJ1-4; the match to TRBD1 covers 7 bases. Looked up from germline, CDR1 is MDHEN and CDR2 is SYDVKM. CDR3 length: 12 amino acids. The CDR3 region has the DNA TGTGCCAGCAGTTCGATCGACTGGGACAGAAGGTTT. Translation: CASSSIDWDRRF.

The chain recombines TRBV11-1 with TRBJ2-3; 10 bases are shared with TRBD2. The CDR3 sequence is 15 residues long. The junction had 7 bases not matched to a gene; V was cut back by 4 bases and J by 6 bases. The V gene's germline CDR1 is SGHAT and CDR2 FQDESV (reference sequence). Written as DNA, the CDR3 is TGTGCCAGCAGCTCCAGCGGGGGGGCACGGGATACGCAGTATTTT. Residues: CASSSSGGARDTQYF. Variable domain in full (rest from reference TRBV11-1 and TRBJ2-3): EAEVAQSPRYKITEKSQAVAFWCDPISGHATLYWYRQILGQGPELLVQFQDESVVDDSQLPKDRFSAERLKGVDSTLKIQPAELGDSAMYLCASSSSGGARDTQYFGPGTRLTVL.

J is TRBJ2-3 and V is TRBV18, with D hard to call. The CDR3 loop spans 14 amino acids. The germline V gene encodes CDR1 KGHSH and CDR2 LQKENI. V gave up 4 bases and J gave up 3 bases, with 11 bases separating them. The CDR3 protein is CASSLGRKTDTQYF. DNA for the CDR3: TGTGCCAGCTCACTGGGCAGGAAAACAGATACGCAGTATTTT.

This rearrangement joins TRBV7-9 to TRBJ1-6, with TRBD1 matching over 9 bases. CDR3 length equals 16 residues. V was pared by 5 bases and J by 7 bases, with 9 bases of the junction left unmatched. The germline CDR1 and CDR2 sequences are SEHNR and FQNEAQ (reference sequence). In DNA, the CDR3 is TGTGCCAGCAGCCCAGGACAGGGGACGGGGAATTCACCCCTCCACTTT. Its translation: CASSPGQGTGNSPLHF.

The chain joins TRBV2 to TRBJ1-2, with TRBD1 identical over 7 bases. Trimming cost V 6 bases and J 8 bases; bases outside gene matches: 9. The length of the CDR3 is 13 residues. The germline V gene has CDR1 SNHLY and CDR2 FYNNEI. DNA of the CDR3: TGTGCCAGCAGCCTACAGGGGTCGGACGGCTACACCTTC. This encodes CASSLQGSDGYTF.

This rearrangement joins TRBV7-9 to TRBJ2-3; a weak D match, TRBD2 (6 bases). The CDR3 loop spans 18 amino acids. V dropped 4 bases and J dropped 2 bases, with 22 bases sitting between them. Germline CDR1 SEHNR, CDR2 FQNEAQ (reference sequence). The CDR3 is CASSSRPPGGAVTDTQYF. The DNA for the CDR3 is TGTGCCAGCAGCTCCCGACCTCCGGGCGGGGCCGTCACAGATACGCAGTATTTT.

This chain connects TRBV7-3 to TRBJ1-2; D is possibly TRBD1 (5 bases). This CDR3 is built from 14 residues. Trimming took 4 bases from V and 6 from J, leaving 15 bases between them. Germline V gene data show CDR1 as SGHTA and CDR2 as FQGTGA. The DNA for the CDR3 is TGTGCCAGCAGCTCTGGTTCGGGAGGGGATGGCTACACCTTC. Amino acid sequence: CASSSGSGGDGYTF.

The chain links TRBV14 to TRBJ1-1; D unclear. The V gene's germline CDR1 is SGHDN and CDR2 FVKESK. V was trimmed by 4 bases and J by 4 bases, leaving 7 bases between them. This CDR3 spans 12 amino acids. CDR3 in DNA: TGTGCCAGCAGCCCAGGCCGCACTGAAGCTTTCTTT. It encodes CASSPGRTEAFF.

The chain uses TRBV5-1 and TRBJ2-1; tentatively, D is TRBD2 (6 bases). This CDR3 comprises 16 residues. V lost 4 bases and J 6 bases, leaving 20 bases between the germline ends. CDR1 and CDR2 (germline): SGHRS, YFSETQ. CDR3 residues: CASSPRMVGGANEQFF. CDR3 in DNA: TGCGCCAGCAGCCCGCGGATGGTAGGCGGGGCCAATGAGCAGTTCTTC.

This chain uses TRBV5-1 with TRBJ1-3; D is uncertain. There are 15 residues in the CDR3. Trimming cost V 9 bases and J 0 bases, with 16 bases left between them. Germline V gene lookup returns CDR1 SGHRS and CDR2 YFSETQ. The CDR3 spells CATRGGPSSGNTIYF. In DNA, the CDR3 is TGCGCCACCCGAGGAGGGCCAAGCTCTGGAAACACCATATATTTT.

V usage is TRBV5-1 and J usage is TRBJ1-3, with TRBD1 as a possible D gene (5 bases). Trimming left V 1 base short and J 0 bases short, with 8 bases between. The CDR3 runs 15 residues. CDR1 SGHRS and CDR2 YFSETQ come from the germline V gene. In DNA form, the CDR3 reads TGCGCCAGCAGCTTGAGTCAGGGCTCTGGAAACACCATATATTTT. Translating gives CASSLSQGSGNTIYF.

CDR3 region: CASSWGDGDYGYTF. Written as DNA, the CDR3 is TGTGCCAGCAGCTGGGGAGACGGGGATTATGGCTACACCTTC. This chain links TRBV13 with TRBJ1-2, with D unresolved. The CDR3 sequence is 14 residues long. V lost 4 bases to trimming and J lost 5 bases, with 14 bases between them. CDR1 is PRHDT and CDR2 is FYEKMQ in the germline V gene (reference sequence). The complete variable domain, with remaining parts taken from reference TRBV13 and TRBJ1-2, reads AAGVIQSPRHLIKEKRETATLKCYPIPRHDTVYWYQQGPGQDPQFLISFYEKMQSDKGSIPDRFSAQQFSDYHSELNMSSLELGDSALYFCASSWGDGDYGYTFGSGTRLTVV.

This chain connects TRBV10-3 to TRBJ1-1, with 8 bases fitting TRBD1. The CDR3 extends over 14 amino acids. The V gene end was trimmed by 5 bases and the J gene end by 7 bases; junction bases not matched to a gene: 9. Germline CDR1 reads ENHRY; CDR2 reads SYGVKD. CDR3 DNA: TGTGCCATCAGTACACTCAGGGGGCGAAATGAAGCTTTCTTT. Translation gives CAISTLRGRNEAFF.

The rearrangement uses TRBV28 and TRBJ1-3; 10 bases are a match to TRBD1. The ends lost 7 bases at V and 0 bases at J; junction bases unmatched: 12. Looked up from germline, CDR1 is MDHEN and CDR2 is SYDVKM. This CDR3 contains 18 residues. The DNA of the CDR3 is TGTGCCAGCACGTCGCCGGGGGACAGGGGACGCTCTGGAAACACCATATATTTT. Its translation: CASTSPGDRGRSGNTIYF.

The rearrangement joins TRBV9 to TRBJ2-2; 8 positions agree with TRBD1. J was trimmed by 1 base and V by 3 bases; bases with no gene match: 8. Germline CDR1 is SGDLS and CDR2 is YYNGEE. The CDR3 runs to 17 residues. CDR3 protein: CASSDNPGQVNTGELFF. For the CDR3, the DNA is TGTGCCAGCAGCGATAACCCGGGACAGGTGAACACCGGGGAGCTGTTTTTT.

CDR3 region: CASSSALAGAETQYF. CDR3 DNA sequence: TGTGCCAGCAGCAGTGCACTAGCGGGAGCCGAGACCCAGTACTTC. The chain joins TRBV11-2 to TRBJ2-5; 11 nucleotides match TRBD2. This CDR3 is built from 15 residues. J gave up 5 bases and V 5 bases, and 7 bases lay outside the gene matches. The germline V gene has CDR1 SGHAT and CDR2 FQNNGV.

CDR3 bases: TGTGCCTGGAGTACAGGGGGACTCACTGAAGCTTTCTTT. As protein: CAWSTGGLTEAFF. This rearrangement joins TRBV30 to TRBJ1-1; TRBD1 aligns across 8 bases. This CDR3 has 13 amino acids. Germline trimming cut 2 bases from V and 4 bases from J; bases unmatched to any gene: 3. Germline V gives CDR1 GTSNPN, CDR2 SVGIG (reference sequence). The entire variable domain, with the rest obtained from reference TRBV30 and TRBJ1-1, is as follows: SQTIHQWPATLVQPVGSPLSLECTVEGTSNPNLYWYRQAAGRGLQLLFYSVGIGQISSEVPQNLSASRPQDRQFILSSKKLLLSDSGFYLCAWSTGGLTEAFFGQGTRLTVV.

The chain recombines TRBV6-5 with TRBJ1-4; TRBD1 matches 8 bases. The CDR3 covers 14 residues. Germline lookup yields CDR1 MNHEY and CDR2 SVGAGI. V lost 6 bases and J lost 5; bases outside the gene matches: 5. The CDR3, as DNA: TGTGCCAGCAGGAGGACAGGGTCGAATGAAAAACTGTTTTTT. Translated, it gives CASRRTGSNEKLFF.